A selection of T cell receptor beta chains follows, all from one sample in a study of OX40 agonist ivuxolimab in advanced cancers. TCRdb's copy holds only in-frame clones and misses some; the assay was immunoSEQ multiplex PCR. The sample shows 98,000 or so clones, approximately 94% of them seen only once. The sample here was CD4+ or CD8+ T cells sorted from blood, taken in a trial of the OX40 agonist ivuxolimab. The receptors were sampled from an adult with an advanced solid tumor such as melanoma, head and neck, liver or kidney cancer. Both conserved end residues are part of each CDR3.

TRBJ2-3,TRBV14,CASSQFWAPPNDTQYF
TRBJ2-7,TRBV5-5,CASSLGRGNSYEQYF
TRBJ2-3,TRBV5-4,CASRPGLAGGREYF
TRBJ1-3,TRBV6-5,CASSYGAGLSGNTIYF
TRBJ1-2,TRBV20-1,CSAPGSSGYTF
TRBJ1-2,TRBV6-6,CASSPTGQGPYGYTF
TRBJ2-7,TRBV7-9,CASSLADRTYEQYF
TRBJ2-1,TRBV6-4,CASSSGAVENYNEQFF
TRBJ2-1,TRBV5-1,CASSGLTSGYNEQFF
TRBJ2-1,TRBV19,CASSMRPGGDFYNEQFF
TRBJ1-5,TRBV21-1,CASSKGSVLGQGEWSNQPQHF
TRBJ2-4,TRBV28,CASSRQGITKNIQYF
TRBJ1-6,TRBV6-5,CASAPPGGARSPLHF
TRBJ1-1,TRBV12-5,CASYRTDEAFF
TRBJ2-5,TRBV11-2,CASSLDRGTETQYF
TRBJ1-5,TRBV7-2,CASSLALAEGIPQHF
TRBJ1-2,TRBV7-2,CASSPDSNYGYTF
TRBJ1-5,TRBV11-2,CASSSTGGYQPQHF
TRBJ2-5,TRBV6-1,CASSEGRRETQYF
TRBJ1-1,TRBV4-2,CASSRQGGPLGTEAFF
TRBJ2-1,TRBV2,CASSPTRLAVDEQFF
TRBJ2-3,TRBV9,CASSVQGGHGTQYF
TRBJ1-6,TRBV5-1,CASSYRVPGGDNSPLHF
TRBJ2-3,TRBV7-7,CASSLGLASDTQYF
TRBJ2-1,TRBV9,CASSVGTSLVNNEQFF
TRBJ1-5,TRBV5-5,CASSLDTSVGDQPQHF
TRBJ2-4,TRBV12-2,CASRFEGHLGENIQYF
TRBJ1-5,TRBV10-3,CAISEAGGNQPQHF
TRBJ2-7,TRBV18,CASSPAHSGVNYEQYF
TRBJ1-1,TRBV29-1,CSGRTVMNTEAFF
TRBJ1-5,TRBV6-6,CASSWDLRDQPQHF
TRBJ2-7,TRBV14,CASSQDRDYEQYF